Sequencing of this T cell receptor beta chain was carried out in a study of monozygotic twins with inflammatory bowel disease. The CDR3 length is 13 residues. General observations from the study: Healthy co-twins exceeded IBD patients in TCRbeta diversity as measured by inverse Simpson. IBD patients shared fewer clonotypes with others than healthy twins, especially with disease activity. There was no way to distinguish the different T cell subtypes.

TCRdb reanalyzed the 5' RACE reads and collapses them to one entry per CDR3 protein, without DNA. Its table lists some 150,000 distinct CDR3 sequences. On this clonotype itself: What it binds is not known.

Sequenced: blood. The sequence derives from a human donor with ulcerative colitis or Crohn's disease, or a healthy co-twin of an affected twin (not recorded which). This chain uses TRBV12-3 or TRBV12-4 with TRBJ2-7; the D call of TRBD1 rests on TCRdb alone, since no DNA is present to check it. CDR3 protein: CASKMTGGYEQYF.